Each of the 3 T cell receptor beta chains below was sequenced from the same sample in a study of patients and donors after allogeneic stem cell transplantation. TCRdb passed the RT-PCR reads through MiXCR, listing each CDR3 protein once. The data contain about 74,000 distinct CDR3 sequences, 26% of them singletons. Sequences were obtained from blood, either unsorted or a sorted T cell fraction (not recorded which). Receptors were obtained from a human donor who was either an allogeneic HSCT recipient or a stem cell or donor lymphocyte infusion donor (not recorded which). It is not recorded whose cells these are; they may come from a transplant donor.

The rearrangement links TRBV10-3 to TRBJ2-7; TRBD1 is a possible D gene (6 bases). The CDR3 has 14 residues. Germline loops: CDR1 ENHRY, CDR2 SYGVKD. The V and J ends lost 3 bases and 5 bases respectively, with 14 bases between them. The CDR3 nucleotides read TGTGCCATCAGTGACGGCAGGGGCTTGAACGAGCAGTACTTC. Translated: CAISDGRGLNEQYF.

This clonotype was seen more than once but under ten times. The rearrangement joins TRBV5-1 to TRBJ2-2; weak D call: TRBD1 (5 bases). The CDR3 totals 16 residues. V dropped 4 bases and J dropped 0 bases, with 13 bases sitting between them. Germline lookup yields CDR1 SGHRS and CDR2 YFSETQ. CDR3 in amino acids: CASSRLGAANTGELFF. The DNA for the CDR3 is TGCGCCAGCAGCCGCCTTGGGGCAGCGAACACCGGGGAGCTGTTTTTT.

In its sample, this clonotype was seen many times. V and J are TRBV5-6 and TRBJ1-2; TRBD1 matches 10 bases. V trimming: 3 bases; J trimming: 8 bases; junction bases outside the gene matches: 7. CDR3 size: 14 residues. Germline V gene lookup returns CDR1 SGHDT and CDR2 YYEEEE. CDR3 sequence (DNA): TGTGCCAGCAGCTCAAGACAGGGGGCAAGCGGCTACACCTTC. It encodes CASSSRQGASGYTF.